The rows below give T cell receptor beta chains drawn from one sample of a study of blood T cell repertoires in COVID-19. Generated by immunoSEQ multiplex PCR, the TCRdb table keeps only in-frame clones and is missing some. The sample includes under 200,000 clones, approximately 85% of them seen just once. The specimen was peripheral blood. The receptors here all came from a woman at least 80 years old with acute or convalescent COVID-19. Each CDR3 is given with its conserved first and last residue. The D gene is left open where the match is weak. Clone size is given for some rows only: seen once, a few or many times, or a class if the clone is expanded.

V	D	size	J	DNA	CDR3
TRBV6-6	TRBD2	.	TRBJ2-1	TGTGCCAGCAGTTTCAGACTAGCTGGGTCCTACAATGAGCAGTTCTTC	CASSFRLAGSYNEQFF
TRBV19	TRBD1	few	TRBJ2-7	TGTGCCAGTAGTATTCCACGGGACAGGGGGCCCTACGAGCAGTACTTC	CASSIPRDRGPYEQYF
TRBV27	.	.	TRBJ1-5	TGTGCCACCGGGTTGGGGACTAGAAAGGGCAATCAGCCCCAGCATTTT	CATGLGTRKGNQPQHF
TRBV11-2	TRBD1	.	TRBJ1-1	TGTGCCAGCAGCTCCGGGACAGGGTCGTTCGGAGAAGCTTTCTTT	CASSSGTGSFGEAFF
TRBV2	.	.	TRBJ2-3	TGTGCCAGCAAAGATATGATTGGCATGGATACGCAGTATTTT	CASKDMIGMDTQYF
TRBV7-3	.	.	TRBJ2-1	TGTGCCAGCAGCTTAAGCGGAAACTCCTACAATGAGCAGTTCTTC	CASSLSGNSYNEQFF
TRBV18	TRBD1	.	TRBJ1-3	TGTGCCAGCTCACCGCGAACCTATACAGGGGGGACTGGAAACACCATATATTTT	CASSPRTYTGGTGNTIYF
TRBV6-5	.	.	TRBJ1-1	TGTGCCAGCAGTTACTCGGTCAGTATGAACACTGAAGCTTTCTTT	CASSYSVSMNTEAFF
TRBV5-1	TRBD1	.	TRBJ2-1	TGCGCCAGCAGCCCTGACAGGGAAGACAATGAGCAGTTCTTC	CASSPDREDNEQFF
TRBV5-1	TRBD1	.	TRBJ1-1	TGCGCCAGCAGCTTAGACAGGGGGATCGCTTTCTTT	CASSLDRGIAFF
TRBV3-1/TRBV3-2	TRBD2	.	TRBJ2-1	TGTGCCAGCAGCCAAGAAGTAGGGGGGACTAGCGGGAGGAGTGAGCAGTTCTTC	CASSQEVGGTSGRSEQFF
TRBV24-1	.	.	TRBJ2-1	TGTGCCACCAGTGACCAGCAAACAGGAGGGGGGGTCCATGAGCAGTTCTTC	CATSDQQTGGGVHEQFF
TRBV7-8	TRBD2	once	TRBJ2-6	TGTGCCAGCAGCTCGAGACCTCTAGCGGGAGGACCCGGGGCCAACGTCCTGACTTTC	CASSSRPLAGGPGANVLTF
TRBV3-1/TRBV3-2	TRBD2	.	TRBJ2-5	TGTGCCAGCAGCCAAGGGGGGACTAGCGGGAGGGTGGTGGAGACCCAGTACTTC	CASSQGGTSGRVVETQYF
TRBV7-2	TRBD2	.	TRBJ2-5	TGTGCCAGCAGCTCGCCGACTAGCGGGAGGGCTAGAGAGACCCAGTACTTC	CASSSPTSGRARETQYF
TRBV6-1	.	.	TRBJ2-1	TGTGCCAGCAGTGACAGGGCTGAGCAGTTCTTC	CASSDRAEQFF
TRBV28	TRBD1	.	TRBJ1-5	TGTGCCAGCAGTTCTACGGGACAGTTCAATCAGCCCCAGCATTTT	CASSSTGQFNQPQHF